Reported below is one T cell receptor beta chain. Measured with immunoSEQ multiplex PCR; TCRdb has only the in-frame clones, and not every one. The sample holds 150,000 to 160,000 clones, over 90% seen once. This sample stems from a study of control samples from healthy donors and cancer patients. With 5 bases removed from V and 4 bases from J, the gap between germline ends came to 14 bases. Per the germline V gene, CDR1 is SEHNR and CDR2 is FQNEAQ (reference sequence). The CDR3 spans 15 residues. The V gene is TRBV7-9, the J gene TRBJ1-4; D gene ambiguous. The specimen sequenced was blood. The sequence derives from a man aged 50 or older in good health. The CDR3 nucleotides are TGTGCCAGCAGCCCCGACAAAGGAAGTAATGAAAAACTGTTTTTT. The encoded protein is CASSPDKGSNEKLFF. Full variable domain (missing parts from reference TRBV7-9 and TRBJ1-4): DTGVSQNPRHKITKRGQNVTFRCDPISEHNRLYWYRQTLGQGPEFLTYFQNEAQLEKSRLLSDRFSAERPKGSFSTLEIQRTEQGDSAMYLCASSPDKGSNEKLFFGSGTQLSVL.